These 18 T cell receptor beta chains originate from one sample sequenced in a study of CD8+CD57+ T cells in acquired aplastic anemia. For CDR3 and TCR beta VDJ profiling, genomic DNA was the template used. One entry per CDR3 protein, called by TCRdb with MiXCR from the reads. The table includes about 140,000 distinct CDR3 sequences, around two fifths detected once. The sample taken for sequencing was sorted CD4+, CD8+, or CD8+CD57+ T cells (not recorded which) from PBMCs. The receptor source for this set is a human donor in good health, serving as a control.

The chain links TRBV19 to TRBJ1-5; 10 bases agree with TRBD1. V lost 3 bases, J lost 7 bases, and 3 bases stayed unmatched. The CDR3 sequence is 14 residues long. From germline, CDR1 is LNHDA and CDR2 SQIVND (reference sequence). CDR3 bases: TGTGCCAGTAGTATGGGACAGGGGAGACAGCCCCAGCATTTT. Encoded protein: CASSMGQGRQPQHF.

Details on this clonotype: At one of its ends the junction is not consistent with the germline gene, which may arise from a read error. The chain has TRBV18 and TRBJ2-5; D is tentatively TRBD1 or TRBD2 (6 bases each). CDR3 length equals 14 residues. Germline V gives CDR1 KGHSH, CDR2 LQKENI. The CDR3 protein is CASPPLAGDSPSNF. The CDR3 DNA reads TGTGCCAGCCCACCCCTCGCAGGGGACTCTCCCTCCAACTTC.

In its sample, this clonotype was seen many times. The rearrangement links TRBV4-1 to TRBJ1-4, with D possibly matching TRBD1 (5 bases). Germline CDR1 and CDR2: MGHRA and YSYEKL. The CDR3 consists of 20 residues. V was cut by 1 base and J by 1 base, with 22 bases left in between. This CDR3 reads CASSQVLGLDIRGTNEKLFF. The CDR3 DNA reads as TGCGCCAGCAGCCAAGTCTTAGGACTCGACATAAGGGGAACTAATGAAAAACTGTTTTTT.

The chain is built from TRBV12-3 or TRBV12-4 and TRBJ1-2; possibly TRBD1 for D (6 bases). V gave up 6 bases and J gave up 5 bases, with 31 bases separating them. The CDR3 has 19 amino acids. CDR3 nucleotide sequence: TGTGCCAGCAGCCCCAGCGGGGGGGCCACCGGGAGCGCCGTGTATGGCTACACCTTC. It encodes CASSPSGGATGSAVYGYTF.

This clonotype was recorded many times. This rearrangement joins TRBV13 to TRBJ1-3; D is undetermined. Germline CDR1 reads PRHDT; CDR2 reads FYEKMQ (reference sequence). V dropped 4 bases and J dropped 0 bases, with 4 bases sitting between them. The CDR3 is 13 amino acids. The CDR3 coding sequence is TGTGCCAGCAGCTATATCTCTGGAAACACCATATATTTT. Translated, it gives CASSYISGNTIYF.

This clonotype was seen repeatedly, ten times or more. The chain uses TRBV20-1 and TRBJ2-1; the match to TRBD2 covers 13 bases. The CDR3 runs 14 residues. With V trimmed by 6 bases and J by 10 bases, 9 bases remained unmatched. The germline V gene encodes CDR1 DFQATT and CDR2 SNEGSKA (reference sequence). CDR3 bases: TGCAGTGCGGATGGGACTAGCGGGATGTTAGAGCAGTTCTTC. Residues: CSADGTSGMLEQFF.

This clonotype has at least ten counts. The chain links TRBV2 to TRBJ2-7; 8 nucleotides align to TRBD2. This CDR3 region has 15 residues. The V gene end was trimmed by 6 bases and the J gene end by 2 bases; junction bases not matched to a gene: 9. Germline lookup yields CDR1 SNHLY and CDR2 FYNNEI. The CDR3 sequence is CASRDPGTRAYEQYF. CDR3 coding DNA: TGTGCCAGCAGAGACCCAGGGACTAGGGCCTACGAGCAGTACTTC.

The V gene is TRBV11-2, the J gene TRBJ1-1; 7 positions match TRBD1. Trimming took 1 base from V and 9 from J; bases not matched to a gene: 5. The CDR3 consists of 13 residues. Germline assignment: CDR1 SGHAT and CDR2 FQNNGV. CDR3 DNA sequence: TGTGCCAGCAGCTTAGGACAGGGAGGCAAAGCTTTCTTT. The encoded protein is CASSLGQGGKAFF.

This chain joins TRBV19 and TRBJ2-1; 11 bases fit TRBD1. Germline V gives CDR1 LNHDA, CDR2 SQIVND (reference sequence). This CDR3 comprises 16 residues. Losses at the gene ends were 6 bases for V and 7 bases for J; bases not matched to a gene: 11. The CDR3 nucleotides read TGTGCCAGTAGGGACGTGGGACAGGGGGTTTTAAATGAGCAGTTCTTC. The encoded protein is CASRDVGQGVLNEQFF.

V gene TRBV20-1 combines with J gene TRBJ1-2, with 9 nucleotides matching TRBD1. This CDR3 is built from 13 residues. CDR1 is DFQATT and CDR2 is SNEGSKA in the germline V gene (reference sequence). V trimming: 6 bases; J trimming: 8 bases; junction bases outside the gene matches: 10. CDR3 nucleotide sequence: TGCAGTGCGAAAACACAGGGGGCTGGAGGCTACACCTTC. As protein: CSAKTQGAGGYTF.

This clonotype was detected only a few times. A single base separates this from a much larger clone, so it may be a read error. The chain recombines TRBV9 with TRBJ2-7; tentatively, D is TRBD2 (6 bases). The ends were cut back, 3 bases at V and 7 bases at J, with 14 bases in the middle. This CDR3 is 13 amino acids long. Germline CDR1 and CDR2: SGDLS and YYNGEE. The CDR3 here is CASSADYYNEQYF. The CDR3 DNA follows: TGTGCCAGCAGCGCGGACTACTACAATGAGCAGTACTTC.

CDR3 in DNA: TGTGCCAGCAGCCGTGGACTGCGGGAAAAACTGTTTTTT. It yields the protein CASSRGLREKLFF. J is TRBJ1-4 and V is TRBV7-9; D unresolved. The CDR3 is 13 amino acids. The V gene's germline CDR1 is SEHNR and CDR2 FQNEAQ (reference sequence). Deletions cut 5 bases from V and 8 bases from J, with 12 bases between.

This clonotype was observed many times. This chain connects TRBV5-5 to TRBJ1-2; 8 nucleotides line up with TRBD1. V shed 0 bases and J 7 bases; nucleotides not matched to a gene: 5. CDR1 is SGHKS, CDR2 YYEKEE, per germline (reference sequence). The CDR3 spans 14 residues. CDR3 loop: CASSLDGTGLGYTF. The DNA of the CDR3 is TGTGCCAGCAGCTTGGACGGGACAGGACTTGGCTACACCTTC.

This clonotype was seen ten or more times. The CDR3 loop reads CSANRALGNSYNEQFF. The CDR3 DNA sequence: TGCAGTGCAAACCGAGCCCTAGGAAACTCCTACAATGAGCAGTTCTTC. The rearrangement uses TRBV20-1 and TRBJ2-1, with D unclear. CDR1 DFQATT and CDR2 SNEGSKA come from the germline V gene (reference sequence). The CDR3 runs to 16 residues. Trimming left V 6 bases short and J 0 bases short, with 18 bases between.

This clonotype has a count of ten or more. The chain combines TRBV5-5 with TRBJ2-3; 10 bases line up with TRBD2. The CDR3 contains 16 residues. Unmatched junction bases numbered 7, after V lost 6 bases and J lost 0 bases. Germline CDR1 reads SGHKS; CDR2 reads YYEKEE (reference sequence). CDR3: CASTSRTSGSTDTQYF. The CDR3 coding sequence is TGTGCCAGCACTAGCAGGACTAGCGGTAGCACAGATACGCAGTATTTT.

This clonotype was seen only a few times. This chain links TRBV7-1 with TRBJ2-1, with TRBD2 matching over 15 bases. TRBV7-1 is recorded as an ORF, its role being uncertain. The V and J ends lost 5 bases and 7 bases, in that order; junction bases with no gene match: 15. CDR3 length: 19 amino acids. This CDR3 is CASSTPGLAGGRGGNEQFF. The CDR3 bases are TGTGCCAGCAGCACACCGGGACTAGCGGGAGGAAGGGGTGGGAATGAGCAGTTCTTC.

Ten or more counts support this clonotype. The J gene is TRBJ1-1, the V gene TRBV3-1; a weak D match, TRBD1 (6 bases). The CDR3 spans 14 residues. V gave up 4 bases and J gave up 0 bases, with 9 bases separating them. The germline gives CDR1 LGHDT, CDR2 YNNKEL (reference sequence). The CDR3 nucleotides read TGTGCCAGCAGCCGACAGGCAATGAACACTGAAGCTTTCTTT. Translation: CASSRQAMNTEAFF.

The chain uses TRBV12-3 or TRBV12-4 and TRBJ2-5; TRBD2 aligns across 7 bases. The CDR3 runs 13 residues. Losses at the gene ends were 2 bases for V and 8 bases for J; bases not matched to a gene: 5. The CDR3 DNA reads TGTGCCAGCAGTTTAAGGGGACTAAACACCCAGTACTTC. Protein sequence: CASSLRGLNTQYF.